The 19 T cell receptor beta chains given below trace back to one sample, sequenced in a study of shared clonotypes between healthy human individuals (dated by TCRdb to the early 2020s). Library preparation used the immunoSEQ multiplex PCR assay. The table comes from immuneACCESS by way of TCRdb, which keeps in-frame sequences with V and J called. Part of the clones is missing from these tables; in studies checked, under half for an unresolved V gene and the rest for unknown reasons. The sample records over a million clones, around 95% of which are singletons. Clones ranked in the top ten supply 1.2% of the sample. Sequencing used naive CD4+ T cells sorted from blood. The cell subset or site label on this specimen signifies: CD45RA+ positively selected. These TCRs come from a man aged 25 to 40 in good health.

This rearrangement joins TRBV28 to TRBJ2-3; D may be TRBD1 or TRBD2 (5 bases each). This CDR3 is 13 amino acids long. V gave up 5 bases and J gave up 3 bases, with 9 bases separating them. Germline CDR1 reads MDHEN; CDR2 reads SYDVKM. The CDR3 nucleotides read TGTGCCAGCAGTAGGGACCAAACAGATACGCAGTATTTT. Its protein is CASSRDQTDTQYF.

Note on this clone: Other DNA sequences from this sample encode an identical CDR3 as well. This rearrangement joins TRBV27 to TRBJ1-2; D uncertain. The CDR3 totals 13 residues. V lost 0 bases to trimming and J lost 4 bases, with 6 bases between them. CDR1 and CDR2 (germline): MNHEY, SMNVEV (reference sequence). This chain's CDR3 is CASSLSGGYGYTF. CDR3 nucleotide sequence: TGTGCCAGCAGTTTATCGGGAGGCTATGGCTACACCTTC.

This chain's CDR3 is CASSLGLLAGYEQYF. In nucleotides, the CDR3 is TGTGCCAGCAGCTTGGGGTTACTAGCGGGGTACGAGCAGTACTTC. The rearrangement links TRBV5-5 to TRBJ2-7, with 10 bases matching TRBD2. Looked up from germline, CDR1 is SGHKS and CDR2 is YYEKEE (reference sequence). V shed 0 bases and J 4 bases; nucleotides not matched to a gene: 4. The CDR3 is 15 residues long.

Here the CDR3 reads CAIRRAGLAGKNEQFF. In DNA form, the CDR3 reads TGTGCCATCAGACGGGCGGGACTAGCGGGTAAAAATGAGCAGTTCTTC. The J gene is TRBJ2-1, the V gene TRBV10-3; TRBD2 matches 12 bases. The V gene end was trimmed by 6 bases and the J gene end by 7 bases; junction bases not matched to a gene: 10. The CDR3 is 16 amino acids. CDR1 is ENHRY, CDR2 SYGVKD, per germline.

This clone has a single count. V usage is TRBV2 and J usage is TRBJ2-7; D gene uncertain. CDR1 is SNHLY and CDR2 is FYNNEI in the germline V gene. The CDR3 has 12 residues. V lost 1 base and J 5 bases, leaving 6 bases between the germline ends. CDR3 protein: CASSEGLDEQYF. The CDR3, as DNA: TGTGCCAGCAGTGAAGGCCTGGACGAGCAGTACTTC.

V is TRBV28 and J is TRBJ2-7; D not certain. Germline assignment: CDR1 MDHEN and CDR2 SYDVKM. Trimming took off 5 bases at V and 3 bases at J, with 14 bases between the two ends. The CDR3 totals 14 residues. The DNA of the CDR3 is TGTGCCAGCAGTCCGGCAGGTGTGATCTACGAGCAGTACTTC. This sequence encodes CASSPAGVIYEQYF.

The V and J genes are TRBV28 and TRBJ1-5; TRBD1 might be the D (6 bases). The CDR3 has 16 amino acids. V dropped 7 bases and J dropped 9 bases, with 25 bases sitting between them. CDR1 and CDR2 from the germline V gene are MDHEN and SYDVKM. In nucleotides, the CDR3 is TGTGCCAGCAACATCTACCCCCGGGACACCCGGAGGCCCCAGCATTTT. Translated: CASNIYPRDTRRPQHF. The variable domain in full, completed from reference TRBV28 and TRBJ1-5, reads DVKVTQSSRYLVKRTGEKVFLECVQDMDHENMFWYRQDPGLGLRLIYFSYDVKMKEKGDIPEGYSVSREKKERFSLILESASTNQTSMYLCASNIYPRDTRRPQHFGDGTRLSIL.

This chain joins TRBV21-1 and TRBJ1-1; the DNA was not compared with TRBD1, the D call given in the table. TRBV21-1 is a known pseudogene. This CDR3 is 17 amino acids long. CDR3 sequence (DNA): TGTGCCAGCAGCATACAGGGGGCCGAACGGCAGGGCACTGAAGCTTTCTTT. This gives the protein CASSIQGAERQGTEAFF.

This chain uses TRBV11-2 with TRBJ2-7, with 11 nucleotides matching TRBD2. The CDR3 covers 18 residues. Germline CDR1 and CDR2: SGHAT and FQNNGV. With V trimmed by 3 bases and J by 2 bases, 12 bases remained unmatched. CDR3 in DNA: TGTGCCAGCAGCTTGGCCTGGGTAGGGACTAGCGGCCCCTACGAGCAGTACTTC. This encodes CASSLAWVGTSGPYEQYF.

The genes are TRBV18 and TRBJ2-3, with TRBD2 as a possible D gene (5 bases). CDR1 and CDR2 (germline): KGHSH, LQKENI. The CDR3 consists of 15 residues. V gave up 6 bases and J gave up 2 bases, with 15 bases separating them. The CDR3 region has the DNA TGTGCCAGCTCGCCGATAAGCGGACTCACAGATACGCAGTATTTT. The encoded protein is CASSPISGLTDTQYF.

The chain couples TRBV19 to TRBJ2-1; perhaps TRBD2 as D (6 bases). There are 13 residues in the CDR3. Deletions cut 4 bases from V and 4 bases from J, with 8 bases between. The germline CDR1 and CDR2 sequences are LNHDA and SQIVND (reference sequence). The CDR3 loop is CASSNAGYNEQFF. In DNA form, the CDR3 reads TGTGCCAGTAGTAACGCGGGGTACAATGAGCAGTTCTTC.

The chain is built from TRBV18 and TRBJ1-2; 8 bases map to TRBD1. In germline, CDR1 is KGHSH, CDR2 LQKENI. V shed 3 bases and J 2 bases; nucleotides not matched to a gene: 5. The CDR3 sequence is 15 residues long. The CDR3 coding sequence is TGTGCCAGCTCACCTCTTCGGACAGGGAACTATGGCTACACCTTC. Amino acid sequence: CASSPLRTGNYGYTF. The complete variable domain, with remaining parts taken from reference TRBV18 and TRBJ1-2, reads NAGVMQNPRHLVRRRGQEARLRCSPMKGHSHVYWYRQLPEEGLKFMVYLQKENIIDESGMPKERFSAEFPKEGPSILRIQQVVRGDSAAYFCASSPLRTGNYGYTFGSGTRLTVV.

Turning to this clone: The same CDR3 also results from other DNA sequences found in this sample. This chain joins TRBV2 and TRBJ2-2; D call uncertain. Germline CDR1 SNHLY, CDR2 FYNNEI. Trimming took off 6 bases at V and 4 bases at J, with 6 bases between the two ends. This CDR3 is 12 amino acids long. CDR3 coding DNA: TGTGCCAGCAGCGAACTCACCGGGGAGCTGTTTTTT. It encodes CASSELTGELFF.

The CDR3 protein is CASSVGAGLQPQHF. CDR3 DNA sequence: TGTGCCAGCAGCGTAGGGGCAGGGCTACAGCCCCAGCATTTT. J is TRBJ1-5 and V is TRBV9; TRBD1 is a possible D gene (5 bases). CDR1 and CDR2 (germline): SGDLS, YYNGEE. This CDR3 region has 14 residues. Trimming removed 0 bases from V and 7 bases from J, with 11 bases in between. Complete variable domain (other parts from reference TRBV9 and TRBJ1-5): DSGVTQTPKHLITATGQRVTLRCSPRSGDLSVYWYQQSLDQGLQFLIQYYNGEERAKGNILERFSAQQFPDLHSELNLSSLELGDSALYFCASSVGAGLQPQHFGDGTRLSIL.

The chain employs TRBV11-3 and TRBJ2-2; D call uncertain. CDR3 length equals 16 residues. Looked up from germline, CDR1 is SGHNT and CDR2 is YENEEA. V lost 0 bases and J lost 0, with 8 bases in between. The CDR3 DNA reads TGTGCCAGCAGCTTAGATCGTGGGGCGAACACCGGGGAGCTGTTTTTT. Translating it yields CASSLDRGANTGELFF.

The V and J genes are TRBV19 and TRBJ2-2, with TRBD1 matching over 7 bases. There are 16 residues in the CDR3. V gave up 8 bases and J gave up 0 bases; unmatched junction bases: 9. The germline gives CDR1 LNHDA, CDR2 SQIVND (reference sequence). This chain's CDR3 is CASSKARGSNTGELFF. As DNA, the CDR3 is TGTGCCAGTTCCAAGGCCAGGGGGTCGAACACCGGGGAGCTGTTTTTT.

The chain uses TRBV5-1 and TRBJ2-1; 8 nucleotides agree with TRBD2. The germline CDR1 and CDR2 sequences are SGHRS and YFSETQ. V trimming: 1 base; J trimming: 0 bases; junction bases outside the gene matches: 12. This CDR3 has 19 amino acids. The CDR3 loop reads CASSLNLAGSPSSYNEQFF. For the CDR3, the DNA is TGCGCCAGCAGCTTGAATCTAGCGGGCTCTCCTAGCTCCTACAATGAGCAGTTCTTC.

The CDR3 region has the DNA TGTGCCAGCTCACCCATTTTAAGCGGCCAAGAGACCCAGTACTTC. It encodes CASSPILSGQETQYF. This chain links TRBV18 with TRBJ2-5, with D maybe TRBD2 (5 bases). Germline V gene data show CDR1 as KGHSH and CDR2 as LQKENI. V was cut by 3 bases and J by 1 base, with 12 bases left in between. CDR3 length equals 15 residues.

Written as DNA, the CDR3 is TGTGCCAGCAGCTTGGCTCTCGGAACCTCCTACGAGCAGTACTTC. It translates to CASSLALGTSYEQYF. The J gene is TRBJ2-7, the V gene TRBV5-4; D is unclear. V lost 0 bases to trimming and J lost 0 bases, with 10 bases between them. This CDR3 has 15 amino acids. Per the germline V gene, CDR1 is SGHNT and CDR2 is YYREEE (reference sequence).